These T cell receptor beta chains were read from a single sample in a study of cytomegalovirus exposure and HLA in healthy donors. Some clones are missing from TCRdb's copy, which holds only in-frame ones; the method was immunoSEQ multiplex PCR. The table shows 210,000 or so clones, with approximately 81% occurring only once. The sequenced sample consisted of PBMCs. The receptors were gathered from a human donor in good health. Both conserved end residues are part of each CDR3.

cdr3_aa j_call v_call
CASSFGGRGYEQYF TRBJ2-7 TRBV28
CASSGDRVHNEQFF TRBJ2-1 TRBV18
CASSKGLSGANVLTF TRBJ2-6 TRBV19
CASSSGLAGGTGELFF TRBJ2-2 TRBV7-3
CAGGGRDTGELFF TRBJ2-2 TRBV6-1
CSVGGGDHGYTF TRBJ1-2 TRBV29-1
CASSVIAGGSPEQYF TRBJ2-7 TRBV5-1
CASSLAAGGVRVETQYF TRBJ2-5 TRBV7-2
CASSPQGGTGGYEQYF . TRBV9
CASSQAFQDGYEQYF TRBJ2-7 TRBV4-2
CASSLSQGWTEAFF TRBJ1-1 TRBV27
CASRPGTGGGTQYF TRBJ2-5 TRBV19
CASSVGQVNTEAFF TRBJ1-1 TRBV7-9
CASRPGTGSYGYTF TRBJ1-2 TRBV28
CASRGELAARDTQYF TRBJ2-3 TRBV7-9
CASSPTTGLYGYTF TRBJ1-2 TRBV2
CASSLVRGRGTGELFF TRBJ2-2 TRBV5-1
CASSHPVHQGRKRNYGYTF TRBJ1-2 TRBV4-1
CASRVGDIGYTF TRBJ1-2 TRBV19
CASTPAGRTSGAQETQYF TRBJ2-5 TRBV19
CASSVGPSYQETQYF TRBJ2-5 TRBV9
CASSAGTGNHGYGYTF TRBJ1-2 TRBV11-2
CASSLTGETQYF TRBJ2-5 TRBV5-8
CASSPDNWDRGINEYGYTF TRBJ1-2 TRBV28
CASSTFRGAHATQYF TRBJ2-3 TRBV7-8
CSAEGQVADTQYF TRBJ2-3 TRBV29-1
CASSFPTGRGGYTF TRBJ1-2 TRBV7-9
CASSFGQGDTDTQYF TRBJ2-3 TRBV7-6
CASSLVAGGSDTQYF TRBJ2-3 TRBV27
CASSYSGGFYEQYF TRBJ2-7 TRBV6-5
CASSLGWAENTEAFF TRBJ1-1 TRBV5-6
CASSDGLAGVTGELFF TRBJ2-2 TRBV6-1
CASSYQRERSDEQFF TRBJ2-1 TRBV28
CASTETGTEKLFF TRBJ1-4 TRBV5-1
CASSSTGRASGTDTQYF TRBJ2-3 TRBV5-1
CASSPAPDRNYGYTF TRBJ1-2 TRBV7-9
CAISESLEGAATEAFF TRBJ1-1 TRBV10-3
CASRGGLAVTYEQYF TRBJ2-7 TRBV5-4
CASSQARERYEQFF TRBJ2-1 TRBV4-3
CASSGGQGDYNEQFF TRBJ2-1 TRBV9
CASRPGPWEFGTYEQYF TRBJ2-7 TRBV13
CASRLTDGGHYEQYF TRBJ2-7 TRBV6-1
CASSLDRGNQPQHF TRBJ1-5 TRBV7-9
CASSLAGGMLYEQYF TRBJ2-7 TRBV27
CASSVARPGLARTNTGELFF TRBJ2-2 TRBV9
CASSLAPRSPGGDGYTF TRBJ1-2 TRBV7-2
CASSPWTSGFTGELFF TRBJ2-2 TRBV5-1
CASSPPGTGIYEQYF TRBJ2-7 TRBV19
CSVEGRGRRRGETQYF TRBJ2-5 TRBV29-1
CAISDSSFNQPQHF TRBJ1-5 TRBV10-3
CASSTGLAVQETQYF TRBJ2-5 TRBV7-8
CASSVIWTASYEQYF TRBJ2-7 TRBV7-2
CASGLVKMTGGDGNTIYF TRBJ1-3 TRBV12-5
CASSLTPGYEQYF TRBJ2-7 TRBV7-3
CASSVEGGVTDTQYF TRBJ2-3 TRBV9